These T cell receptor beta chains were read from a single sample in a study of graft-versus-host responses after intestinal transplantation. Sequencing was performed with immunoSEQ multiplex PCR; in TCRdb, only in-frame clones are kept and a portion is missing. The repertoire includes 12,000 or so clones, over 90% of them detected once, and approximately 22% sits in the top ten. The source material was PBMCs, sampled approximately 110 days after intestinal transplant. Receptor source: a human patient who received an intestinal transplant, so some T cells may come from the graft donor. Both conserved end residues are trimmed from each CDR3. Fields, in order: clone size, V gene, J gene, D gene, CDR3 protein. A D gene is named only where the DNA matches it firmly. Size values are once, few and many counts, or a class for expanded clones, and some rows have none.

abundance: NA
v_gene: TRBV15
j_gene: TRBJ2-1
d_gene: NA
CDR3aa: ATTMTANEQF

abundance: NA
v_gene: TRBV14
j_gene: TRBJ1-2
d_gene: NA
CDR3aa: ASSPVGQPYGYT

abundance: NA
v_gene: TRBV9
j_gene: TRBJ2-3
d_gene: TRBD2
CDR3aa: ASRPASGSTDTQY

abundance: NA
v_gene: TRBV11-2
j_gene: TRBJ2-1
d_gene: TRBD2
CDR3aa: ASSSRLAGKTYNEQF

abundance: once
v_gene: TRBV9
j_gene: TRBJ2-7
d_gene: NA
CDR3aa: ASSVGLSYEQY

abundance: NA
v_gene: TRBV2
j_gene: TRBJ2-7
d_gene: NA
CDR3aa: ASRGWGLAYEQY

abundance: NA
v_gene: TRBV30
j_gene: TRBJ2-7
d_gene: TRBD2
CDR3aa: AWQPDGLASYEQY

abundance: NA
v_gene: TRBV19
j_gene: TRBJ2-3
d_gene: NA
CDR3aa: ASSMGNSQTDTQY

abundance: NA
v_gene: TRBV9
j_gene: TRBJ2-3
d_gene: NA
CDR3aa: ASSVRDSTDTQY

abundance: NA
v_gene: TRBV27
j_gene: TRBJ2-3
d_gene: NA
CDR3aa: ASSLIGQSTDTQY

abundance: NA
v_gene: TRBV15
j_gene: TRBJ1-6
d_gene: NA
CDR3aa: ATSRDGPDFNSPLH

abundance: NA
v_gene: TRBV28
j_gene: TRBJ2-3
d_gene: NA
CDR3aa: ASSFPPGAAKPTDTQY

abundance: NA
v_gene: TRBV6-5
j_gene: TRBJ2-7
d_gene: NA
CDR3aa: ASSPAVPTGYEQY

abundance: once
v_gene: TRBV6-1
j_gene: TRBJ2-7
d_gene: TRBD1
CDR3aa: ASSGDRGEQY